The 7 T cell receptor beta chains given below trace back to one sample, sequenced in a study of blood T cell repertoires in COVID-19. This table comes from immunoSEQ multiplex PCR, and its TCRdb copy is limited to in-frame clones, with some not included. The data contain 100,000 to 150,000 clones, 70% to 75% of them seen just once; the ten biggest clones take up 6%. Material for sequencing was peripheral blood. The origin of the receptors is a man aged 80 or over with COVID-19, enrolled during active disease.

The CDR3 DNA is TGTGCCAGTCGTGGACAGGGAGACCACTATGGCTACACCTTC. Translated: CASRGQGDHYGYTF. V usage is TRBV19 and J usage is TRBJ1-2, with 8 bases aligning to TRBD1. Trimming took 8 bases from V and 3 from J; bases not matched to a gene: 8. The CDR3 spans 14 residues. Germline V gene sequence: CDR1 LNHDA, CDR2 SQIVND (reference sequence).

The chain joins TRBV3-1 (or the pseudogene TRBV3-2) to TRBJ1-2; D ambiguous. Trimming stripped 0 bases from V and 4 bases from J, with 12 bases between. Germline CDR1 reads LGHDT; CDR2 reads YNNKEL (reference sequence). The CDR3 runs to 15 residues. Here the CDR3 reads CASSQDVADFYGYTF. The CDR3 coding sequence is TGTGCCAGCAGCCAAGATGTCGCAGACTTCTATGGCTACACCTTC.

The chain recombines TRBV28 with TRBJ2-1, with TRBD2 identical over 14 bases. Germline CDR1 and CDR2: MDHEN and SYDVKM. The CDR3 has 16 residues. V gave up 6 bases and J gave up 4 bases; unmatched junction bases: 5. The CDR3 region has the DNA TGTGCCAGCAGCCCGGGACTAGCGGGAGAATACAATGAGCAGTTCTTC. Protein: CASSPGLAGEYNEQFF.

The J gene is TRBJ1-6, the V gene TRBV28; D call uncertain. Germline assignment: CDR1 MDHEN and CDR2 SYDVKM. V lost 4 bases and J lost 7, with 8 bases in between. There are 13 residues in the CDR3. For the CDR3, the DNA is TGTGCCAGCAGTTCCGGGTGGAATTCACCCCTCCACTTT. It encodes CASSSGWNSPLHF.

This clone was counted only a few times. The genes are TRBV28 and TRBJ1-1, with D perhaps matching TRBD1 (5 bases). The germline V gene encodes CDR1 MDHEN and CDR2 SYDVKM. V was shortened by 2 bases and J by 0 bases, with 10 bases between the two germline ends. The CDR3 spans 15 residues. CDR3 region: CASSLPDNLNTEAFF. CDR3 nucleotide sequence: TGTGCCAGCAGTTTACCGGACAACTTGAACACTGAAGCTTTCTTT.

This clone was observed a few times. The chain is built from TRBV5-8 and TRBJ2-1; TRBD1 aligns across 7 bases. The CDR3 length is 13 residues. With V trimmed by 4 bases and J by 3 bases, 1 base remained unmatched. CDR1 is SGHTS, CDR2 YDEGEE, per germline. The CDR3 bases are TGTGCCAGCAGCCGGGACAGCTACAATGAGCAGTTCTTC. Its translation is CASSRDSYNEQFF.

V usage is TRBV11-1 and J usage is TRBJ2-1, with 7 bases lining up with TRBD2. The CDR3 sequence is 16 residues long. The germline V gene encodes CDR1 SGHAT and CDR2 FQDESV (reference sequence). Losses at the gene ends were 1 base for V and 9 bases for J; bases not matched to a gene: 12. CDR3 DNA sequence: TGTGCCAGCAGCTTAGAGACGGGTGCTTGGGGGGGTGAGCAGTTCTTC. Protein product: CASSLETGAWGGEQFF.